In this sample, the clone carrying this T cell receptor (beta chain) turned up once. In the source study's methods: How many nucleated cells were present was estimated from reference gene primer amplification. Here immunoSEQ multiplex PCR was the method, and the copy in TCRdb shows in-frame clones only, minus some. V, J and clone size are taken as reported in that table, and D and trimming were inferred from the DNA itself. The table lists about 160,000 clones, 85% of them singletons. These data are taken from a study of blood T cell repertoires in COVID-19. Study overall: Samples of COVID-19 (acute and convalescent) were obtained from the United States, Italy and Spain.

Trimming shortened V by 6 bases and J by 2 bases, and 24 bases separated the two germline ends. Germline CDR1 is MGHRA and CDR2 is YSYEKL. The CDR3 totals 18 residues. This sequence was found in a human donor with acute or convalescent COVID-19. The donor label of this sample is uncertain. Specimen: peripheral blood. This chain links TRBV4-1 with TRBJ2-3; maybe TRBD2 (6 bases). CDR3 coding DNA: TGCGCCAGCAGTGGCGGAGGATACGCTACTAGCAACACAGATACGCAGTATTTT. It yields the protein CASSGGGYATSNTDTQYF.